This passage covers 4 T cell receptor beta chains from one sample sequenced in a study of T-cell memory formation after mild COVID-19. Via MiXCR, TCRdb re-called the 5' RACE reads, giving one row per CDR3 protein. The sample consists of around 130,000 distinct CDR3 sequences, over 15% of them appearing once. Sequenced sample: PBMCs or a T cell subset sorted from them (not recorded which). Every receptor here comes from a man between 18 and 29 years old who had mild COVID-19 (a few samples of this study predate the infection). Cell type and time point are not known.

This clonotype occurred a few times. The genes are TRBV4-3 and TRBJ2-5, with a possible D match to TRBD1 (6 bases). This CDR3 has 15 residues. The ends were cut back, 4 bases at V and 4 bases at J, with 16 bases in the middle. Germline lookup yields CDR1 LGHNA and CDR2 YSLEER. In DNA form, the CDR3 reads TGCGCCAGCAGCCGAGGGTGGGGGCTAGGAGAGACCCAGTACTTC. Translated: CASSRGWGLGETQYF.

This clonotype turned up a few times. The chain recombines TRBV6-5 with TRBJ1-1; D call uncertain. Germline V lookup: CDR1 MNHEY, CDR2 SVGAGI. V gave up 6 bases and J gave up 1 base, with 12 bases separating them. This CDR3 spans 14 amino acids. The CDR3 loop is CASSPPRANTEAFF. The CDR3, as DNA: TGTGCCAGCAGCCCCCCGAGGGCGAACACTGAAGCTTTCTTT.

This clonotype was counted many times. The chain uses TRBV12-3 or TRBV12-4 and TRBJ2-1; 9 positions match TRBD1. This CDR3 comprises 15 residues. J was trimmed by 0 bases and V by 5 bases; bases with no gene match: 2. The CDR3 bases are TGTGCCAGCAGTCAGGGACAGGGCTCCTACAATGAGCAGTTCTTC. This sequence encodes CASSQGQGSYNEQFF.

The CDR3 protein is CASSATGSNQPQHF. CDR3 nucleotides: TGTGCCAGCTCAGCGACAGGGAGCAATCAGCCCCAGCATTTT. The rearrangement links TRBV18 to TRBJ1-5; 7 bases agree with TRBD1. The CDR3 sequence is 14 residues long. Germline trimming cut 5 bases from V and 1 base from J; bases unmatched to any gene: 2. CDR1 is KGHSH and CDR2 is LQKENI in the germline V gene.